A single T cell receptor beta chain is shown here with its context. Measured with immunoSEQ multiplex PCR; TCRdb has only the in-frame clones, and not every one. This sample has 2,500 to 3,000 clones, with 65% to 80% found just once. These data are taken from a study of immune cell composition in non-small cell lung cancer. V lost 6 bases and J lost 5; bases outside the gene matches: 6. Per germline, CDR1 MDHEN and CDR2 SYDVKM. CDR3 length: 14 amino acids. The TCR originated in a human donor with non-small cell lung cancer. V is TRBV28 and J is TRBJ1-2; TRBD1 matches at 10 bases. Material: lung tumor tissue. CDR3 sequence reads: CASSSGTGEYGYTF. The CDR3 nucleotides are TGTGCCAGCAGCTCCGGGACAGGGGAATATGGCTACACCTTC.